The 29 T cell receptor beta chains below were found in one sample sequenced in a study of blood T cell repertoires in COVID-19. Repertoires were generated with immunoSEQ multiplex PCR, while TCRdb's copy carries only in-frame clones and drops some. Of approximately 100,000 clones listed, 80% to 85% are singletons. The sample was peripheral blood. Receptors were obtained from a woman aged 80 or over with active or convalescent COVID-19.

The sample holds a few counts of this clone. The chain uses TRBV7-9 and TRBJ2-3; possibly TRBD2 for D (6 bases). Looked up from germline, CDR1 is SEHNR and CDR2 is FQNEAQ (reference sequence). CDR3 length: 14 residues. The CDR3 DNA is TGTGCTGCGGGGCACCTCGCCAGCACAGATACGCAGTATTTT. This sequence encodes CAAGHLASTDTQYF.

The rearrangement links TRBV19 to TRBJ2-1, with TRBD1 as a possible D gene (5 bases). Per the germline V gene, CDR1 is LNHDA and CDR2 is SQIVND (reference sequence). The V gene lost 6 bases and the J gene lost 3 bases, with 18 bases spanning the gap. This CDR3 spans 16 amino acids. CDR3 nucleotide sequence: TGTGCCAGTAGCCCCCCAGGGAACCAGTACTACAATGAGCAGTTCTTC. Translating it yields CASSPPGNQYYNEQFF.

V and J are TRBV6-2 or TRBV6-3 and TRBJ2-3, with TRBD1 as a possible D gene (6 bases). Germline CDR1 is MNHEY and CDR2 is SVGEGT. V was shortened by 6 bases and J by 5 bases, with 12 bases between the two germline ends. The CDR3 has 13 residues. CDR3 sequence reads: CASSPGVGDTQYF. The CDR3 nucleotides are TGTGCCAGCAGCCCAGGGGTGGGAGATACGCAGTATTTT.

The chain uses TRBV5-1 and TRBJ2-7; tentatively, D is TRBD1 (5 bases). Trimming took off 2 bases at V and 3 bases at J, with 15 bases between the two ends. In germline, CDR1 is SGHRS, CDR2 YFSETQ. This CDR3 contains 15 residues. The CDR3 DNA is TGCGCCAGCAGCTTTACAGGTGATGGGTACTACGAGCAGTACTTC. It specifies CASSFTGDGYYEQYF.

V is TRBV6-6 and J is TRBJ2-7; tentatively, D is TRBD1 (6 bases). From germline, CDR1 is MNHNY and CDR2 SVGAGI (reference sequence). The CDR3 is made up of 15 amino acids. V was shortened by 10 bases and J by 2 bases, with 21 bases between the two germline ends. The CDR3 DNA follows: TGTGCCACCCTCCACATTGTACAGGGAACCTACGAGCAGTACTTC. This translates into CATLHIVQGTYEQYF.

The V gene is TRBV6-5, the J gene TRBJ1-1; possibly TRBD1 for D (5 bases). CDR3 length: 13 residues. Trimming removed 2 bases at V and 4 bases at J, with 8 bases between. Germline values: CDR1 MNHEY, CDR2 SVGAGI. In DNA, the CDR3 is TGTGCCAGCAGTTACAAGGGGTTCACTGAAGCTTTCTTT. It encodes CASSYKGFTEAFF.

In DNA form, the CDR3 reads TGTGCCAGTAGTATACCCGGGGAAACTATTGAAAACACCATATATTTT. It specifies CASSIPGETIENTIYF. The V call is TRBV19, the J call TRBJ1-3; D is ambiguous. This CDR3 has 16 residues. Looked up from germline, CDR1 is LNHDA and CDR2 is SQIVND (reference sequence). V was cut by 2 bases and J by 6 bases, with 17 bases left in between. The variable domain in full, completed from reference TRBV19 and TRBJ1-3, reads DGGITQSPKYLFRKEGQNVTLSCEQNLNHDAMYWYRQDPGQGLRLIYYSQIVNDFQKGDIAEGYSVSREKKESFPLTVTSAQKNPTAFYLCASSIPGETIENTIYFGEGSWLTVV.

The CDR3 reads CASSPGLANEQFF. The CDR3 coding sequence is TGTGCCAGCAGCCCGGGACTAGCGAATGAGCAGTTCTTC. The V call is TRBV27, the J call TRBJ2-1; TRBD2 aligns across 10 bases. The CDR3 is 13 residues long. Germline values: CDR1 MNHEY, CDR2 SMNVEV (reference sequence). The trim removed 6 bases at V and 7 bases at J, leaving 3 bases unmatched.

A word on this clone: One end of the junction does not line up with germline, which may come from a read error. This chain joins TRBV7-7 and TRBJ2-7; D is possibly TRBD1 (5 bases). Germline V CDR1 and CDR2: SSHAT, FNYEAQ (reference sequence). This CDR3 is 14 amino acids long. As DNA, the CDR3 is TGTGCTAGCAGCTCAAGCGTGACAGCCTACGAGCAGTACTTC. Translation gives CASSSSVTAYEQYF.

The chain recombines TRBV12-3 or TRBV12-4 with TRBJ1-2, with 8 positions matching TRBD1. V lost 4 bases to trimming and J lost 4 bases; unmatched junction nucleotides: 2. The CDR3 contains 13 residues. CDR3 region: CASSSQGAYGYTF. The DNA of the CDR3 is TGTGCCAGCAGTTCTCAGGGGGCCTATGGCTACACCTTC.

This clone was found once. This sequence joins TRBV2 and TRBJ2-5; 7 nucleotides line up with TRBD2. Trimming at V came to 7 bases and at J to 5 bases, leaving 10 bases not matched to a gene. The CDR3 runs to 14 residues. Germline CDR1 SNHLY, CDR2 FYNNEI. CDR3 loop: CASTETSIGETQYF. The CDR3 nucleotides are TGTGCCAGCACCGAGACTAGCATAGGGGAGACCCAGTACTTC.

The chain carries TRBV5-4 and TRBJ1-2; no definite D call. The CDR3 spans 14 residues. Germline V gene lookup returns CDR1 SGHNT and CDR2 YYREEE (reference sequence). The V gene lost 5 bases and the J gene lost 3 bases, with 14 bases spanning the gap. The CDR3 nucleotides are TGTGCCAGCAGGTCGGAGGGAGGTGACTATGGCTACACCTTC. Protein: CASRSEGGDYGYTF.

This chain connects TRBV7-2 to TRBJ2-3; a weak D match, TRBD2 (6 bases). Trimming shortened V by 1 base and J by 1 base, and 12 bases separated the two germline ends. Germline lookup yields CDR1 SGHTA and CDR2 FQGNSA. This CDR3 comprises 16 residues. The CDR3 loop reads CASSLDRGTGTDTQYF. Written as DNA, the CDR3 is TGTGCCAGCAGCTTAGATCGGGGGACTGGCACAGATACGCAGTATTTT.

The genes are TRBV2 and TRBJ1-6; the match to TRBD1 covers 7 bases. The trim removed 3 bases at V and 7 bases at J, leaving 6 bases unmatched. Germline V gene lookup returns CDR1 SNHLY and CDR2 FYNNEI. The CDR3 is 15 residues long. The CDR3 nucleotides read TGTGCCAGCAGTGACGTGACAGGGATCAATTCACCCCTCCACTTT. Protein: CASSDVTGINSPLHF.

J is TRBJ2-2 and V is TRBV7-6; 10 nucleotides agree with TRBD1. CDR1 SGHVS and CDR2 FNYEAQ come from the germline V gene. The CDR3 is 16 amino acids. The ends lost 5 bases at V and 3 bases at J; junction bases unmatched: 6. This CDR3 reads CASSAWDRGYTGELFF. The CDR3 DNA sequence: TGTGCCAGCAGCGCATGGGACAGGGGTTACACCGGGGAGCTGTTTTTT.

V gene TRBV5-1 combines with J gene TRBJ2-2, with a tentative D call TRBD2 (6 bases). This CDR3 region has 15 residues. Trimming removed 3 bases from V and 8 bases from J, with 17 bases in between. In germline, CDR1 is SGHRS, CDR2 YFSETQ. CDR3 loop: CASSSREATTGELFF. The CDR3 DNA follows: TGCGCCAGCAGCTCTAGGGAGGCAACGACAGGGGAGCTGTTTTTT.

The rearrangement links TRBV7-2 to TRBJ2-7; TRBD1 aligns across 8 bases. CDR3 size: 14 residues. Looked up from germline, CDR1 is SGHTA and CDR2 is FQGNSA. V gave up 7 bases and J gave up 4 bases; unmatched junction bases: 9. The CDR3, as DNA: TGTGCCAGCACCCTCGGGACAGGTCCTTACGAGCAGTACTTC. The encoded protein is CASTLGTGPYEQYF.

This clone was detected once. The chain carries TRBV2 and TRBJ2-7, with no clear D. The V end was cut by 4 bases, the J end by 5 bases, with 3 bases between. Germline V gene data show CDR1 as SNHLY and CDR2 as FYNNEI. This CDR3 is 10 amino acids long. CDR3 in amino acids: CASSVNEQYF. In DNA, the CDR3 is TGTGCCAGCAGTGTCAACGAGCAGTACTTC. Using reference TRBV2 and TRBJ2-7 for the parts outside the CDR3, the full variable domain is EPEVTQTPSHQVTQMGQEVILRCVPISNHLYFYWYRQILGQKVEFLVSFYNNEISEKSEIFDDQFSVERPDGSNFTLKIRSTKLEDSAMYFCASSVNEQYFGPGTRLTVT.

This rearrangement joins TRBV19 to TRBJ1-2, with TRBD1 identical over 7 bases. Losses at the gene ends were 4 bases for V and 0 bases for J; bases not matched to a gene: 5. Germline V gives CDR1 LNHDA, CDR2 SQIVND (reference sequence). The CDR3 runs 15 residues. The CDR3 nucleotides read TGTGCCAGTAGTACGGGGACAGTGCCTAACTATGGCTACACCTTC. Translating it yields CASSTGTVPNYGYTF.

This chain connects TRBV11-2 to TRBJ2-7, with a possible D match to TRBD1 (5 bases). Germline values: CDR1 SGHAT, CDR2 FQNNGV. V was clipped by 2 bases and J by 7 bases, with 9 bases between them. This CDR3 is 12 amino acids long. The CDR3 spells CASSLPGWEQYF. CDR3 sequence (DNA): TGTGCCAGCAGCTTACCAGGGTGGGAGCAGTACTTC.

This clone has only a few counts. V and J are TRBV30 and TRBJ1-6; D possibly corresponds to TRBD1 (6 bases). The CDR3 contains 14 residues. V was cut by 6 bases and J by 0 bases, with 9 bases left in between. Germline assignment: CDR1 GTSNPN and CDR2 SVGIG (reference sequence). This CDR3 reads CACTGSSYNSPLHF. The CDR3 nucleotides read TGTGCCTGTACAGGGAGCTCCTATAATTCACCCCTCCACTTT.

The CDR3 here is CASTRLANTGELFF. As DNA, the CDR3 is TGTGCCAGCACGCGGCTAGCCAACACCGGGGAGCTGTTTTTT. This chain joins TRBV28 and TRBJ2-2; D might be TRBD2 (5 bases). From germline, CDR1 is MDHEN and CDR2 SYDVKM. The CDR3 has 14 residues. With 7 bases removed from V and 2 bases from J, the gap between germline ends came to 11 bases.

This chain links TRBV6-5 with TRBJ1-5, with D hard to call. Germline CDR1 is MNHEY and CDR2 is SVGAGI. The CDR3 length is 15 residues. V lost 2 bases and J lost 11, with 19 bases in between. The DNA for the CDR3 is TGTGCCAGCAGTTACCCCAGGTCCTCTTGCCTCTCCCAGCATTTT. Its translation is CASSYPRSSCLSQHF.

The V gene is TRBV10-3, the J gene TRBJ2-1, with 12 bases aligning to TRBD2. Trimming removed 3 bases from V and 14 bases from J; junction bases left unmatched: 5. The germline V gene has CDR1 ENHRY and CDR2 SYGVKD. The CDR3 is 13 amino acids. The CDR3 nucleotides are TGTGCCATCAGTGAAGGCACTAGCGGGGGGAAGTTCTTC. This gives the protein CAISEGTSGGKFF.

DNA for the CDR3: TGCGCCAGCAGCTCGTCCGGGACTAGCGTCGAGCAGTACTTC. Its protein is CASSSSGTSVEQYF. The V gene is TRBV5-1, the J gene TRBJ2-7; TRBD2 matches at 10 bases. V dropped 3 bases and J dropped 6; count of bases not matched to a gene: 6. The CDR3 contains 14 residues. The germline V gene encodes CDR1 SGHRS and CDR2 YFSETQ.

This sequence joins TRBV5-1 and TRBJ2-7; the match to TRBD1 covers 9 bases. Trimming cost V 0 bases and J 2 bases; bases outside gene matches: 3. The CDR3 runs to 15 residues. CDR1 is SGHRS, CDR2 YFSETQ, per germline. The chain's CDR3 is CASSLDGTGPYEQYF. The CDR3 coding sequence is TGCGCCAGCAGCTTGGATGGGACAGGGCCCTACGAGCAGTACTTC.

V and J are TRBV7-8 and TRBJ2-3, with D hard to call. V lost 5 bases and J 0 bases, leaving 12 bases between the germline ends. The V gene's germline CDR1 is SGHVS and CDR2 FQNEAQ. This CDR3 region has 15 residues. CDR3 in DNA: TGTGCCAGCAGCCAATGGTTAGTCAGCACAGATACGCAGTATTTT. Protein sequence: CASSQWLVSTDTQYF.

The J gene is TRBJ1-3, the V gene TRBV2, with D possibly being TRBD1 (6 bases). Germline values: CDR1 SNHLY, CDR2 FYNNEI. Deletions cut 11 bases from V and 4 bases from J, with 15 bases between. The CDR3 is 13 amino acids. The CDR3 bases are TGTGCCGTACAGGGTACTAAAGGAAACACCATATATTTT. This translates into CAVQGTKGNTIYF.

CDR3 DNA sequence: TGTGCCAGCAGCTTCGGGGGTAGCGGTTCCTACGAGCAGTACTTC. Protein: CASSFGGSGSYEQYF. The chain employs TRBV7-6 and TRBJ2-7; D is possibly TRBD2 (6 bases). Germline V CDR1 and CDR2: SGHVS, FNYEAQ. Trimming took 3 bases from V and 1 from J, leaving 13 bases between them. The CDR3 loop spans 15 amino acids.